Sequencing of this TCR beta chain was carried out in a study of graft-versus-host responses after intestinal transplantation (dated by TCRdb to the early 2020s). With respect to the entire study: The transplants that recipients got were multivisceral, liver-intestinal, or isolated intestinal. A peak of at least 4% donor T cells among recipient peripheral blood mononuclear cells was the definition used for donor T cell macrochimerism. Samples from a few later patients were sequenced in-house on an Illumina MiSeq with MiXCR processing rather than by the commercial service. A cohort of about 25 intestinal transplant recipients, including one retransplant, was enrolled, and a few patients lacking pretransplant specimens were excluded. To identify alloreactive clones, pre-transplant mixed lymphocyte reaction products were sequenced and then compared with unstimulated pre-transplant donor and recipient T cells. All recipients received anti-thymocyte globulin induction followed by maintenance tacrolimus and steroids for approximately 3 years. Bulk TCR-beta CDR3 sequencing was used to track graft-versus-host and host-versus-graft alloreactive T cell clones in the graft, circulation and bone marrow after intestinal transplantation. Beyond this particular receptor, the publication reports: Early after transplant, declines in HvG clones were associated with peak levels of circulating GvH clones. The conclusions were limited by the relatively low number and heterogeneity of the intestinal transplant patients. In the allografts of patients with donor T cell macrochimerism, GvH to HvG T cell clonal ratios were high. GvH clones were detected in recipient bone marrow, and some appeared earlier in ileal mucosa or blood, consistent with an intestinal mucosal origin.

To isolate intraepithelial and lamina propria lymphocytes from graft specimens, dithiothreitol, EDTA incubations and collagenase D digestion were used. Bulk TCR-beta sequencing was performed on serial intestinal graft biopsy specimens collected as late as 600 days after transplant. Library generation was performed with the immunoSEQ multiplex PCR assay. For most patients, high-throughput TCR-beta CDR3 sequencing of genomic DNA was performed by Adaptive Biotechnologies. For the original study's pipeline: Adaptive's ImmunoSEQ software was the source of the TCR sequencing data for approximately 18 patients, while a few other patients were processed with MiXCR and VDJtools. Because the origin of CDR3 nucleotide sequences shared between donor and recipient could not be assigned, those sequences were removed. To count as alloreactive, a clone needed at least 2-fold expansion over unstimulated cells and a minimum CFSE-low frequency of 0.002% (template counts) or 0.001% (read counts). Clones were considered mappable if detected in sequenced pre-transplant spleen, lymph node, or MLR CFSE-low populations of the donor or recipient. The cumulative frequency of alloreactive clones was calculated as a percentage of all sequences, weighted by copy number. Entries here come from immuneACCESS through TCRdb and include only in-frame sequences with V and J called. Some clones fail to appear in such tables; in the studies checked, an unresolved V gene covers under half of the shortfall, and the cause of the remainder is unknown. That table supplies the V and J calls and clone size; D and trimming were determined from the DNA. The sample records some 15,000 clones, less than 85% of which are singletons. 15% to 20% of the sample goes to the ten largest clones.

V loses 0 bases at its end and J loses 8 bases; junction bases beyond the gene matches: 6. CDR1 SGHDT and CDR2 YYEEEE were looked up in the germline V gene. The CDR3 runs 15 amino acids, cysteine and phenylalanine included. Only the CDR3 region is kept as DNA, spanning 45 bases read in frame from base 1. This clone was seen once. This receptor's antigen is unknown. Per-base quality was not reported, and no clone a single base away is much larger than it. The sequences come from ileum tissue, collected approximately 110 days after intestinal transplant. The clonotype comes from a human patient who received an intestinal transplant, so some T cells may come from the graft donor. The chain uses TRBV5-6 and TRBJ1-4; the central 8 bases match TRBD1. The nucleotide sequence reads as follows: TGTGCCAGCAGCTTGGGGACAGGGCGAAGGGAAAAACTGTTTTTT. Its protein product is CASSLGTGRREKLFF.